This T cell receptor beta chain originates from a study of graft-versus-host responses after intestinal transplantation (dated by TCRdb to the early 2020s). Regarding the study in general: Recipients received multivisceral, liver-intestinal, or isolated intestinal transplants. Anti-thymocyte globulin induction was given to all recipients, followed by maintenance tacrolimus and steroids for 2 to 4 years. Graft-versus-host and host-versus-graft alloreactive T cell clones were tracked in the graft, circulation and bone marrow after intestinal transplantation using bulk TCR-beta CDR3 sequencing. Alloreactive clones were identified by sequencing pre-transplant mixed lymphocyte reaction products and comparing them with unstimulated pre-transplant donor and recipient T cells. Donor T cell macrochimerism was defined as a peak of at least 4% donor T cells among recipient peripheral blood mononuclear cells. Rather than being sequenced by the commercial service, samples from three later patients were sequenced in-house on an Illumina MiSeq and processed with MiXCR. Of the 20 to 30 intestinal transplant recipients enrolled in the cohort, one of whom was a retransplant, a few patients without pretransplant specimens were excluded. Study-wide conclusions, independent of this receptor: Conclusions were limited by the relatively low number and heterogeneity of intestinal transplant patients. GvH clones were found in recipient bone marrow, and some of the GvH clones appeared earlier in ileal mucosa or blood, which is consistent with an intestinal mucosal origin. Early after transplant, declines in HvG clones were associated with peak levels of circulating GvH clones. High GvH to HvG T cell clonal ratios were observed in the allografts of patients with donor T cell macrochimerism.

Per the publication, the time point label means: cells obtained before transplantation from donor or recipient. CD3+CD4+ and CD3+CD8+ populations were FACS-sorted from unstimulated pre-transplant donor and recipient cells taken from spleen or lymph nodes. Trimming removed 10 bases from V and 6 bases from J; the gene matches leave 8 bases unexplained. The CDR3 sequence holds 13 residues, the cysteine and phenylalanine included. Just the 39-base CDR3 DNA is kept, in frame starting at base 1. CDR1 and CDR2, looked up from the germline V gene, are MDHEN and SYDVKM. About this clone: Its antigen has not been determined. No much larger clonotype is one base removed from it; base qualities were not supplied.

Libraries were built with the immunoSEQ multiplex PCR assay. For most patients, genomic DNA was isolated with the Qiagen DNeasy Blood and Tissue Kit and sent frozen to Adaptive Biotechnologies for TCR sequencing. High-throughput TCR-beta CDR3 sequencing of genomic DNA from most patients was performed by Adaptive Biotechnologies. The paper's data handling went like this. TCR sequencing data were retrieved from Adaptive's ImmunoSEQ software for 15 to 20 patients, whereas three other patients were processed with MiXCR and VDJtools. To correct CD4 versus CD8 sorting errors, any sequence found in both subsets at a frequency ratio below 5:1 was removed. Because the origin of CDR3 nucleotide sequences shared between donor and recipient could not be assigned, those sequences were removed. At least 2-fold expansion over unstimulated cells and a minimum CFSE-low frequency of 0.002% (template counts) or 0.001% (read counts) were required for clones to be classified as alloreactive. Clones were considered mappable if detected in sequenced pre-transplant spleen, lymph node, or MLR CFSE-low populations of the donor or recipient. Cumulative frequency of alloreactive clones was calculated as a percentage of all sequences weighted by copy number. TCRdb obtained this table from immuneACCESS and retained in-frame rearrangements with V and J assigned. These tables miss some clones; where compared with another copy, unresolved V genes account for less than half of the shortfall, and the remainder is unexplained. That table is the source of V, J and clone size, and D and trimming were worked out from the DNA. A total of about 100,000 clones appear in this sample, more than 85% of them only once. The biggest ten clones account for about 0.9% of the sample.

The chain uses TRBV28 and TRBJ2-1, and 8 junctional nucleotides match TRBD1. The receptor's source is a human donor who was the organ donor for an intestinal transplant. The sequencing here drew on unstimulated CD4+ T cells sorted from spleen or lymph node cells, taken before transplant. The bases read TGTGCCACCCGGACAGGGTATCTCAATGAGCAGTTCTTC. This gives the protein CATRTGYLNEQFF. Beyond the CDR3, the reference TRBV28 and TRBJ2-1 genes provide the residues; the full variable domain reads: DVKVTQSSRYLVKRTGEKVFLECVQDMDHENMFWYRQDPGLGLRLIYFSYDVKMKEKGDIPEGYSVSREKKERFSLILESASTNQTSMYLCATRTGYLNEQFFGPGTRLTVL.